These 12 T cell receptor beta chains share one sample of origin, sequenced in a study of identical twins' blood T cells. TCRdb passed the 5' RACE reads through MiXCR, listing each CDR3 protein once. The data show a few hundred thousand distinct CDR3 sequences, 28% seen once. Sequencing was carried out using PBMCs. These receptor sequences come from a woman aged 18 to 49 in good health.

There are many counts of this clonotype. The chain joins TRBV19 to TRBJ1-2, with unresolved D. V dropped 3 bases and J dropped 6 bases, with 8 bases sitting between them. The germline gives CDR1 LNHDA, CDR2 SQIVND (reference sequence). This CDR3 spans 12 amino acids. The CDR3 region has the DNA TGTGCCAGTAGTATCGGAGGGAATGGCTACACCTTC. Its protein product is CASSIGGNGYTF. The variable domain in full, with the rest retrieved from reference TRBV19 and TRBJ1-2, is DGGITQSPKYLFRKEGQNVTLSCEQNLNHDAMYWYRQDPGQGLRLIYYSQIVNDFQKGDIAEGYSVSREKKESFPLTVTSAQKNPTAFYLCASSIGGNGYTFGSGTRLTVV.

The chain uses TRBV4-1 and TRBJ2-5, with unresolved D. This CDR3 region has 14 residues. Germline V gene data show CDR1 as MGHRA and CDR2 as YSYEKL. The ends were cut back, 0 bases at V and 0 bases at J, with 5 bases in the middle. CDR3 loop: CASSQDPDQETQYF. Written as DNA, the CDR3 is TGCGCCAGCAGCCAAGATCCGGACCAAGAGACCCAGTACTTC.

The rearrangement joins TRBV20-1 to TRBJ2-5; a weak D match, TRBD2 (5 bases). The V and J ends lost 3 bases and 1 base respectively, with 9 bases between them. The germline CDR1 and CDR2 sequences are DFQATT and SNEGSKA (reference sequence). This CDR3 is 13 amino acids long. The CDR3 region is CSARFEGQETQYF. CDR3 nucleotides: TGCAGTGCTAGGTTTGAGGGCCAAGAGACCCAGTACTTC.

The chain employs TRBV2 and TRBJ1-1; 8 nucleotides match TRBD1. The germline V gene has CDR1 SNHLY and CDR2 FYNNEI. V gave up 6 bases and J gave up 2 bases; unmatched junction bases: 5. This CDR3 spans 14 amino acids. CDR3 sequence (DNA): TGTGCCAGCAGGGCCACAGGGGGTAACACTGAAGCTTTCTTT. Translating gives CASRATGGNTEAFF.

Many counts were recorded for this clonotype. V is TRBV20-1 and J is TRBJ1-2; D gene unclear. V was pared by 4 bases and J by 6 bases, with 9 bases between. The CDR3 has 11 amino acids. Germline V gives CDR1 DFQATT, CDR2 SNEGSKA (reference sequence). The CDR3 region has the DNA TGCAGTGCTACCACGTATAATGGCTACACCTTC. This gives the protein CSATTYNGYTF.

The DNA of the CDR3 is TGTGCCAGCAGACTCAGGGAGAACACTGAAGCTTTCTTT. As protein: CASRLRENTEAFF. The J gene is TRBJ1-1, the V gene TRBV12-3 or TRBV12-4, with a tentative D call TRBD1 (5 bases). The CDR3 sequence is 13 residues long. Trimming pared 6 bases from V and 1 base from J, leaving 9 bases between.

CDR3 DNA: TGTGCCAGCTCACCTCCCTTACTAGCGGGAGAAGGAGATACGCAGTATTTT. This codes for CASSPPLLAGEGDTQYF. V and J are TRBV18 and TRBJ2-3; 11 bases line up with TRBD2. The CDR3 has 17 residues. Germline CDR1 is KGHSH and CDR2 is LQKENI. V lost 3 bases and J lost 5; bases outside the gene matches: 10.

This chain links TRBV10-3 with TRBJ2-3; 11 nucleotides agree with TRBD2. The CDR3 has 15 residues. From germline, CDR1 is ENHRY and CDR2 SYGVKD. The V segment lost 5 bases and the J segment 3 bases; nucleotides outside the gene matches: 4. Written as DNA, the CDR3 is TGTGCCATCAGTTGGGCTAGCGGGAGGACAGATACGCAGTATTTT. Its protein is CAISWASGRTDTQYF.

V is TRBV2 and J is TRBJ2-1; 12 nucleotides align to TRBD2. The CDR3 consists of 15 residues. V gave up 6 bases and J gave up 8 bases; unmatched junction bases: 8. Germline lookup yields CDR1 SNHLY and CDR2 FYNNEI. The CDR3 nucleotides read TGTGCCAGCAGAGCAACTAGCGGGGGGTCCTATGAGCAGTTCTTC. Its protein product is CASRATSGGSYEQFF.

This clonotype occurred a few times. A much larger clone differs by one base, so this may be a read error. This rearrangement joins TRBV19 to TRBJ2-3; D uncertain. The CDR3 consists of 13 residues. The V gene's germline CDR1 is LNHDA and CDR2 SQIVND (reference sequence). The CDR3 DNA follows: TGTGCCGGTAGGCGCGCAAGCACAGATACGCAGTATTTT. It codes for CAGRRASTDTQYF. Together with reference TRBV19 and TRBJ2-3, the CDR3 gives the full variable domain: DGGITQSPKYLFRKEGQNVTLSCEQNLNHDAMYWYRQDPGQGLRLIYYSQIVNDFQKGDIAEGYSVSREKKESFPLTVTSAQKNPTAFYLCAGRRASTDTQYFGPGTRLTVL.

The chain uses TRBV20-1 and TRBJ2-1; D might be TRBD2 (6 bases). CDR3 size: 16 residues. The V gene's germline CDR1 is DFQATT and CDR2 SNEGSKA (reference sequence). Deletions cut 0 bases from V and 8 bases from J, with 20 bases between. The CDR3 sequence: CSARDMGRKRGHEQFF. The CDR3, as DNA: TGCAGTGCTAGAGATATGGGGAGGAAAAGGGGACATGAGCAGTTCTTC.

As concerns this clonotype: A junction boundary mismatches the germline segment, possibly from a read error. The gene calls are TRBV3-1 and TRBJ1-5; D unresolved. Germline V lookup: CDR1 LGHDT, CDR2 YNNKEL (reference sequence). The CDR3 loop spans 12 amino acids. The CDR3 protein is CASSQLDQSQHF. Written as DNA, the CDR3 is TGTGCCAGCAGCCAACTCGATCAGTCCCAGCATTTT.